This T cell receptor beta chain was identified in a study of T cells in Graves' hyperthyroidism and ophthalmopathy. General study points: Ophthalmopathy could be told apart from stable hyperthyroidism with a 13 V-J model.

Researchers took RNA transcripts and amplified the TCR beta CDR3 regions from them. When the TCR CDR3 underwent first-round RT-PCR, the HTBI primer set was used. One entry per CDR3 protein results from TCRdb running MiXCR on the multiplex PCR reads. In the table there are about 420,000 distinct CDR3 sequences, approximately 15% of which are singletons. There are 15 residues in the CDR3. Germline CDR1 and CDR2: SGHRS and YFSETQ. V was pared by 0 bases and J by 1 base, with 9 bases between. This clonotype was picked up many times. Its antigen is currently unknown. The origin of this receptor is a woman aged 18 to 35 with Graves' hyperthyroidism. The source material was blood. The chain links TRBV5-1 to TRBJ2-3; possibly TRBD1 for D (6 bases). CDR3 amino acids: CASSLVAGGTDTQYF. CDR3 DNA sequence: TGCGCCAGCAGCTTGGTGGCAGGGGGCACAGATACGCAGTATTTT. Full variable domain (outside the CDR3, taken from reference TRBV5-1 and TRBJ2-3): KAGVTQTPRYLIKTRGQQVTLSCSPISGHRSVSWYQQTPGQGLQFLFEYFSETQRNKGNFPGRFSGRQFSNSRSEMNVSTLELGDSALYLCASSLVAGGTDTQYFGPGTRLTVL.